Listed here are 23 T cell receptor beta chains from one sample, sequenced in a study of cytomegalovirus exposure and HLA in healthy donors. Both 60 Vbeta primers and 13 Jbeta primers went into the PCR. The table came from immunoSEQ multiplex PCR; TCRdb's copy has only in-frame clones and leaves some out. The table includes 80,000 to 95,000 clones, roughly 70% detected once. Material for sequencing was PBMCs. Receptors were obtained from a woman aged 18 to 35 in good health and CMV-seropositive.

In this sample, this clone turned up a few times. The chain links TRBV20-1 to TRBJ2-7; 7 positions agree with TRBD1. CDR1 and CDR2 (germline): DFQATT, SNEGSKA (reference sequence). The trim removed 6 bases at V and 4 bases at J, leaving 3 bases unmatched. There are 11 residues in the CDR3. The CDR3 loop is CSARTGYEQYF. CDR3 in DNA: TGCAGTGCCAGGACAGGTTACGAGCAGTACTTC.

The chain has TRBV30 and TRBJ2-5; D might be TRBD2 (5 bases). The germline V and J ends were trimmed by 0 bases and 4 bases, with 15 bases remaining between them. CDR1 GTSNPN and CDR2 SVGIG come from the germline V gene (reference sequence). The CDR3 runs 15 residues. The CDR3 DNA reads as TGTGCCTGGAGTGTAGGTGGGAGTGACGGAGAGACCCAGTACTTC. Translation: CAWSVGGSDGETQYF.

This clone was detected only a few times. The rearrangement uses TRBV6-4 and TRBJ2-3, with 7 bases identical to TRBD2. V was pared by 2 bases and J by 0 bases, with 2 bases of the junction left unmatched. CDR3 length equals 15 residues. The germline CDR1 and CDR2 sequences are MRHNA and SNTAGT. The CDR3 DNA reads TGTGCCAGCAGTGACGGTAGCGGGAGCACAGATACGCAGTATTTT. Translation: CASSDGSGSTDTQYF.

This clone has only a few counts. The chain combines TRBV27 with TRBJ2-6; TRBD1 matches 7 bases. The V gene end was trimmed by 3 bases and the J gene end by 2 bases; junction bases not matched to a gene: 10. This CDR3 comprises 18 residues. The germline CDR1 and CDR2 sequences are MNHEY and SMNVEV (reference sequence). The CDR3 DNA sequence: TGTGCCAGCAGTTTTCGGCCCGACAGGGCGGCTGGGGCCAACGTCCTGACTTTC. Protein product: CASSFRPDRAAGANVLTF.

The V gene is TRBV11-2, the J gene TRBJ2-7, with TRBD1 identical over 9 bases. Germline V lookup: CDR1 SGHAT, CDR2 FQNNGV. This CDR3 is built from 16 residues. The ends lost 1 base at V and 6 bases at J; junction bases unmatched: 10. The DNA of the CDR3 is TGTGCCAGCAGCTTAGGAAGGGGGACAGGGCCGCGCGAGCAGTACTTC. Protein product: CASSLGRGTGPREQYF.

Only a few counts were recorded for this clone. The chain combines TRBV27 with TRBJ1-4, with D possibly being TRBD1 (6 bases). Between the trimmed V and J ends, which lost 8 bases and 7 bases, there was a span of 23 bases. Germline lookup yields CDR1 MNHEY and CDR2 SMNVEV (reference sequence). This CDR3 contains 16 residues. In DNA form, the CDR3 reads TGTGCCAGCGGAGGCCACCCCACAGGGTTGGGTGAAAAACTGTTTTTT. Protein sequence: CASGGHPTGLGEKLFF. Complete variable domain (other parts from reference TRBV27 and TRBJ1-4): EAQVTQNPRYLITVTGKKLTVTCSQNMNHEYMSWYRQDPGLGLRQIYYSMNVEVTDKGDVPEGYKVSRKEKRNFPLILESPSPNQTSLYFCASGGHPTGLGEKLFFGSGTQLSVL.

This clone showed up just once. This chain links TRBV5-4 with TRBJ2-1; perhaps TRBD2 as D (6 bases). Trimming left V 6 bases short and J 5 bases short, with 12 bases between. CDR3 length: 13 amino acids. The germline V gene has CDR1 SGHNT and CDR2 YYREEE (reference sequence). In DNA form, the CDR3 reads TGTGCCAGCACCATGAAGCGGGACAATGAGCAGTTCTTC. Protein: CASTMKRDNEQFF.

This clone has more than one count but fewer than ten. This chain links TRBV5-4 with TRBJ1-6; 11 bases match TRBD1. V dropped 3 bases and J dropped 7; count of bases not matched to a gene: 6. The CDR3 runs to 16 residues. Germline CDR1 and CDR2: SGHNT and YYREEE (reference sequence). The CDR3 DNA sequence: TGTGCCAGCAGCTGGACAGGGGGCGCTCAGAATTCACCCCTCCACTTT. As protein: CASSWTGGAQNSPLHF.

For the CDR3, the DNA is TGCGCCAGCAGGTCTAGCGGGGAAACTCGGGACACCGGGGAGCTGTTTTTT. Its translation is CASRSSGETRDTGELFF. The rearrangement joins TRBV5-1 to TRBJ2-2, with 9 bases that match TRBD2. The CDR3 runs 17 residues. J lost 3 bases, V lost 5 bases, and 11 bases had no gene match. Germline V CDR1 and CDR2: SGHRS, YFSETQ.

The chain is built from TRBV7-2 and TRBJ2-7, with a tentative D call TRBD1 (5 bases). CDR3 length: 15 amino acids. Germline assignment: CDR1 SGHTA and CDR2 FQGNSA. With 5 bases removed from V and 1 base from J, the gap between germline ends came to 15 bases. The CDR3, as DNA: TGTGCCAGCAGCCCCAGCAGGGTCTCGTCCTACGAGCAGTACTTC. Amino acid sequence: CASSPSRVSSYEQYF.

The V call is TRBV11-3, the J call TRBJ2-1, with D possibly TRBD2 on 5 matching bases. CDR3 size: 14 residues. CDR1 and CDR2 from the germline V gene are SGHNT and YENEEA. Trimming stripped 5 bases from V and 4 bases from J, with 12 bases between. CDR3 nucleotides: TGTGCCAGCAGCCGGGGATCAATATACAATGAGCAGTTCTTC. Its translation: CASSRGSIYNEQFF.

J is TRBJ2-3 and V is TRBV7-9; 8 bases are shared with TRBD2. The germline V gene has CDR1 SEHNR and CDR2 FQNEAQ (reference sequence). V trimming: 0 bases; J trimming: 6 bases; junction bases outside the gene matches: 2. The CDR3 loop spans 14 amino acids. In DNA, the CDR3 is TGTGCCAGCAGCTTAGCAGCGGGGGTGGATACGCAGTATTTT. This encodes CASSLAAGVDTQYF.

J is TRBJ2-3 and V is TRBV5-1; D possibly corresponds to TRBD1 (6 bases). The germline gives CDR1 SGHRS, CDR2 YFSETQ. This CDR3 has 14 residues. The CDR3 DNA reads as TGCGCGCATGCACAGGGCTCCGATACAGATACGCAGTATTTT. Translating it yields CAHAQGSDTDTQYF.

The chain has TRBV9 and TRBJ1-1; tentatively, D is TRBD1 (6 bases). The CDR3 spans 13 residues. The V end was cut by 0 bases, the J end by 8 bases, with 11 bases between. Germline V gene lookup returns CDR1 SGDLS and CDR2 YYNGEE. CDR3 amino acids: CASSVASRGEAFF. CDR3 DNA: TGTGCCAGCAGCGTAGCCAGCAGGGGCGAAGCTTTCTTT.

Only a few counts were recorded for this clone. The CDR3 protein is CASSQTSNYGYTF. CDR3 bases: TGTGCCAGCAGCCAGACAAGTAACTATGGCTACACCTTC. The V call is TRBV7-8, the J call TRBJ1-2, with D unresolved. The CDR3 consists of 13 residues. V lost 5 bases to trimming and J lost 1 base, with 8 bases between them. CDR1 is SGHVS, CDR2 FQNEAQ, per germline. The variable domain in full, with the rest retrieved from reference TRBV7-8 and TRBJ1-2, is GAGVSQSPRYKVAKRGQDVALRCDPISGHVSLFWYQQALGQGPEFLTYFQNEAQLDKSGLPSDRFFAERPEGSVSTLKIQRTQQEDSAVYLCASSQTSNYGYTFGSGTRLTVV.

V usage is TRBV6-5 and J usage is TRBJ2-5, with 10 bases fitting TRBD2. This CDR3 contains 15 residues. The germline V gene has CDR1 MNHEY and CDR2 SVGAGI. Unmatched junction bases numbered 8, after V lost 5 bases and J lost 5 bases. Written as DNA, the CDR3 is TGTGCCAGCAGTCCCCAAGCGGGGGGGCCGGAGACCCAGTACTTC. Its translation is CASSPQAGGPETQYF.

The chain couples TRBV27 to TRBJ1-1; TRBD1 is a possible D gene (6 bases). V dropped 2 bases and J dropped 7 bases, with 14 bases sitting between them. The CDR3 loop spans 14 amino acids. Germline CDR1 is MNHEY and CDR2 is SMNVEV (reference sequence). The CDR3 reads CASSLRGGVDEAFF. The CDR3 DNA sequence: TGTGCCAGCAGTTTACGCGGGGGCGTGGATGAAGCTTTCTTT.

This clone has just one count. The chain uses TRBV7-3 and TRBJ2-2; TRBD1 is a possible D gene (6 bases). V gave up 1 base and J gave up 6 bases, with 6 bases separating them. Germline V CDR1 and CDR2: SGHTA, FQGTGA. This CDR3 comprises 13 residues. The CDR3 nucleotides are TGTGCCAGCAGCTTAAGGGGGCCCGGGGAGCTGTTTTTT. Its protein is CASSLRGPGELFF. Supplemented by reference TRBV7-3 and TRBJ2-2, the full variable domain reads GAGVSQTPSNKVTEKGKYVELRCDPISGHTALYWYRQSLGQGPEFLIYFQGTGAADDSGLPNDRFFAVRPEGSVSTLKIQRTERGDSAVYLCASSLRGPGELFFGEGSRLTVL.

The chain employs TRBV5-1 and TRBJ2-2; 14 bases agree with TRBD2. CDR1 is SGHRS and CDR2 is YFSETQ in the germline V gene. There are 18 residues in the CDR3. Losses at the gene ends were 4 bases for V and 4 bases for J; bases not matched to a gene: 9. The CDR3 DNA sequence: TGCGCCAGCAGCGCCGGACTAGCGGGGGGCCGGGTCACCGGGGAGCTGTTTTTT. Protein: CASSAGLAGGRVTGELFF.

The chain employs TRBV9 and TRBJ2-1; a possible D gene is TRBD2 (5 bases). Germline V gives CDR1 SGDLS, CDR2 YYNGEE. V was pared by 0 bases and J by 5 bases, with 24 bases between. This CDR3 region has 19 residues. CDR3 in amino acids: CASSVGLRLQGSSHNEQFF. The DNA for the CDR3 is TGTGCCAGCAGCGTAGGCCTCAGGCTTCAAGGGAGTTCACACAATGAGCAGTTCTTC.

This chain links TRBV23-1 with TRBJ1-1; 8 bases agree with TRBD1. TRBV23-1 is an open reading frame whose function is uncertain. V trimming: 8 bases; J trimming: 4 bases; junction bases outside the gene matches: 9. The CDR3 is 14 amino acids. The CDR3, as DNA: TGCGCCAGCTGTATCAGGGGGCTGGGCACTGAAGCTTTCTTT. Amino acids: CASCIRGLGTEAFF.

V gene TRBV2 combines with J gene TRBJ1-5; 9 nucleotides line up with TRBD1. The junction had 12 bases not matched to a gene; V was cut back by 6 bases and J by 9 bases. The CDR3 contains 15 residues. CDR1 is SNHLY and CDR2 is FYNNEI in the germline V gene. The CDR3 loop is CASRSRDRASGPQHF. CDR3 nucleotide sequence: TGTGCCAGCAGATCCCGGGACAGGGCCTCAGGGCCCCAGCATTTT.

The chain recombines TRBV11-3 with TRBJ2-1; 10 nucleotides agree with TRBD2. The CDR3 sequence is 16 residues long. The germline V gene encodes CDR1 SGHNT and CDR2 YENEEA. With V trimmed by 1 base and J by 9 bases, 9 bases remained unmatched. In DNA form, the CDR3 reads TGTGCCAGCAGCTTAGGACTAGCGGGTGCTTCATTTGAGCAGTTCTTC. Translating gives CASSLGLAGASFEQFF.